The entry that follows covers one T cell receptor beta chain sequence. Its target is not known. These data originate in a study of long-term antiretroviral therapy in people with HIV. Study results and limitations: The data indicate that diversity increased after ART but remained below transplant donor controls. HIV repertoires covered narrower CDR3 length ranges than controls did.

Investigators performed immunoSEQ version v3.0 at survey level. Target depth was roughly 35,000-50,000 T-cell genomes per sample. The data were produced by immunoSEQ multiplex PCR, yet TCRdb's version contains in-frame clones alone and is incomplete. The data hold 15,000 or so clones, with 88% observed a single time. Germline V lookup: CDR1 SGHTA, CDR2 FQGTGA. The CDR3 length is 12 residues. V dropped 0 bases and J dropped 6 bases, with 6 bases sitting between them. The chain is built from TRBV7-3 and TRBJ2-7; D unresolved. The sequence was obtained from a man aged 35 to 55 with HIV. The specimen was unsorted PBMCs, collected 6.2 years after starting antiretroviral therapy. CDR3 in DNA: TGTGCCAGCAGCTTAACTGGTGGCGAGCAGTACTTC. It yields the protein CASSLTGGEQYF.